The following is a T cell receptor (beta chain) sequence with its context. Its antigen is not identified. The data were obtained in a study of T cell repertoires in cytomegalovirus infection. Study at large: It was the public TCR beta signatures that indicated both CMV infection and matching HLA type. Regarding the study as a whole: It was HLA-C-restricted CMV-specific TCR beta clonotypes that dominated the response ex vivo. Summed frequency of public TCR beta families distinguished CMV carriers with the relevant HLA.

The CDR3 contains 15 residues. Germline V lookup: CDR1 LNHNV, CDR2 YYDKDF (reference sequence). Trimming took 0 bases from V and 0 from J, leaving 8 bases between them. TCRdb reprocessed the reads with MiXCR, giving one entry per CDR3 protein. This repertoire shows around 310,000 distinct CDR3 sequences, 15% to 20% found once; its top ten account for 12%. This TCR was sampled from a human donor in good health (CMV status not recorded). Some clones in this sample may be carry-over from other donors' samples. The sequencing input was PBMCs. This chain uses TRBV15 with TRBJ1-1; perhaps TRBD1 as D (5 bases). The CDR3 region is CATSRDLGVNTEAFF. CDR3 in DNA: TGTGCCACCAGCAGAGATCTGGGGGTGAACACTGAAGCTTTCTTT.